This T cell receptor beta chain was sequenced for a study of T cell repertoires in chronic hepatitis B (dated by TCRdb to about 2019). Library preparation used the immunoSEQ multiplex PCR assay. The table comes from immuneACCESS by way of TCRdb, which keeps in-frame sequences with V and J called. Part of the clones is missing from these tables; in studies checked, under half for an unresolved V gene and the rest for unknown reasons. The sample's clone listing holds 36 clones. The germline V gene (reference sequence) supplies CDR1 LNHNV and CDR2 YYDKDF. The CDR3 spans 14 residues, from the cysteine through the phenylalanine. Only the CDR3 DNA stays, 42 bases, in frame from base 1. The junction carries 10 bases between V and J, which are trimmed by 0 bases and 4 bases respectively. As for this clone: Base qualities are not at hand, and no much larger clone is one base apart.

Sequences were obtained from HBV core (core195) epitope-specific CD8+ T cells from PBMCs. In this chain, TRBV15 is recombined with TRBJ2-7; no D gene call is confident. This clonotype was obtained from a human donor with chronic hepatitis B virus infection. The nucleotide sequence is TGTGCCACCAGCAGAGATCCGGACCGATACGAGCAGTACTTC. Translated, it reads CATSRDPDRYEQYF.